These 25 T cell receptor beta chains were all obtained from the same sample, sequenced in a study of shared clonotypes between healthy human individuals. Repertoires were generated with immunoSEQ multiplex PCR, while TCRdb's copy carries only in-frame clones and drops some. The sample contains roughly 2.2 million clones, roughly 92% of which appear only once. Sample: naive CD4+ T cells from PBMCs. Subset meaning: CD45RA+ positively selected. The receptor set was obtained from a man younger than 35 in good health. Some clones in this sample may be carry-over from other donors' samples.

The chain employs TRBV25-1 and TRBJ2-5; 9 bases align to TRBD1. CDR1 MGHDK and CDR2 SYGVNS come from the germline V gene. The length of the CDR3 is 16 residues. Trimming removed 1 base from V and 5 bases from J; junction bases left unmatched: 8. The CDR3 spells CASSEWRTGVGETQYF. CDR3 DNA: TGTGCCAGCAGTGAATGGAGGACAGGGGTCGGTGAGACCCAGTACTTC.

V gene TRBV5-1 combines with J gene TRBJ2-5, with 10 bases identical to TRBD2. This CDR3 spans 18 amino acids. Trimming at V came to 0 bases and at J to 2 bases, leaving 10 bases not matched to a gene. Germline assignment: CDR1 SGHRS and CDR2 YFSETQ. CDR3 amino acids: CASSLEPPSGSGQETQYF. The CDR3 region has the DNA TGCGCCAGCAGCTTGGAACCCCCTAGCGGGAGTGGTCAAGAGACCCAGTACTTC.

The chain combines TRBV7-2 with TRBJ2-7; 7 nucleotides match TRBD1. Trimming at V came to 5 bases and at J to 0 bases, leaving 7 bases not matched to a gene. The germline V gene encodes CDR1 SGHTA and CDR2 FQGNSA. The CDR3 totals 15 residues. The CDR3: CASSLTRGSSYEQYF. The DNA of the CDR3 is TGTGCCAGCAGCCTTACCAGGGGGAGCTCCTACGAGCAGTACTTC.

V is TRBV7-2 and J is TRBJ2-1, with D possibly matching TRBD2 (6 bases). Germline V gene sequence: CDR1 SGHTA, CDR2 FQGNSA. Trimming removed 1 base at V and 6 bases at J, with 22 bases between. The CDR3 consists of 18 residues. CDR3: CASSLGDRLVGWGNEQFF. The DNA for the CDR3 is TGTGCCAGCAGCTTAGGGGATCGACTAGTCGGGTGGGGCAATGAGCAGTTCTTC. Together with reference TRBV7-2 and TRBJ2-1, the CDR3 gives the full variable domain: GAGVSQSPSNKVTEKGKDVELRCDPISGHTALYWYRQSLGQGLEFLIYFQGNSAPDKSGLPSDRFSAERTGGSVSTLTIQRTQQEDSAVYLCASSLGDRLVGWGNEQFFGPGTRLTVL.

The chain has TRBV29-1 and TRBJ2-2, with D unclear. Looked up from germline, CDR1 is SQVTM and CDR2 is ANQGSEA. V lost 4 bases and J lost 6, with 18 bases in between. This CDR3 spans 15 amino acids. As DNA, the CDR3 is TGCAGCGTTGCGGTTCGGCTAGATCATCCCGGGGAGCTGTTTTTT. Protein product: CSVAVRLDHPGELFF.

The J gene is TRBJ2-3, the V gene TRBV7-9, with 8 bases aligning to TRBD2. From germline, CDR1 is SEHNR and CDR2 FQNEAQ (reference sequence). After removal of 2 bases from V and 6 bases from J, the junction contained 7 bases not matched to a gene. The CDR3 runs to 15 residues. This CDR3 reads CASSLPGRATDTQYF. DNA for the CDR3: TGTGCCAGCAGCTTACCCGGGAGGGCCACCGATACGCAGTATTTT. The complete variable domain, with remaining parts taken from reference TRBV7-9 and TRBJ2-3, reads DTGVSQNPRHKITKRGQNVTFRCDPISEHNRLYWYRQTLGQGPEFLTYFQNEAQLEKSRLLSDRFSAERPKGSFSTLEIQRTEQGDSAMYLCASSLPGRATDTQYFGPGTRLTVL.

The rearrangement links TRBV7-3 to TRBJ2-6, with D unresolved. Per germline, CDR1 SGHTA and CDR2 FQGTGA. V lost 1 base, J lost 0 bases, and 4 bases lay in between. CDR3 size: 15 residues. The CDR3 DNA reads as TGTGCCAGCAGCTTAAAAGGCTCTGGGGCCAACGTCCTGACTTTC. Translation gives CASSLKGSGANVLTF.

The CDR3 reads CASSAVGAGEQYF. The CDR3 DNA is TGTGCCAGCAGCGCGGTAGGGGCTGGGGAGCAGTACTTC. The chain couples TRBV9 to TRBJ2-5, with D tentatively TRBD1 or TRBD2 (5 bases each). With 3 bases removed from V and 11 bases from J, the gap between germline ends came to 17 bases. Germline-derived CDR1 and CDR2 are SGDLS and YYNGEE. CDR3 length: 13 residues.

This chain connects TRBV4-1 to TRBJ1-4; 10 bases are shared with TRBD1. Trimming cost V 3 bases and J 7 bases; bases outside gene matches: 8. The germline V gene has CDR1 MGHRA and CDR2 YSYEKL. The CDR3 consists of 16 residues. This CDR3 is CASSQTRGTGVEKLFF. DNA of the CDR3: TGCGCCAGCAGCCAGACCCGAGGGACAGGGGTTGAAAAACTGTTTTTT.

Comments on this clone: The same CDR3 arises from other DNA sequences in this sample as well. The chain links TRBV7-9 to TRBJ2-5; no reliable D call. V lost 5 bases and J 5 bases, leaving 12 bases between the germline ends. Germline CDR1 reads SEHNR; CDR2 reads FQNEAQ (reference sequence). The CDR3 is 13 amino acids. The CDR3 loop reads CASSGTSSETQYF. For the CDR3, the DNA is TGTGCCAGCAGCGGAACGTCTTCGGAGACCCAGTACTTC.

The sample holds one count of this clone. V is TRBV19 and J is TRBJ1-2; a possible D gene is TRBD1 (5 bases). The CDR3 has 14 amino acids. The germline CDR1 and CDR2 sequences are LNHDA and SQIVND (reference sequence). V was shortened by 6 bases and J by 7 bases, with 18 bases between the two germline ends. CDR3 region: CASSPGGGGGGYTF. DNA of the CDR3: TGTGCCAGTAGCCCCGGCGGGGGGGGTGGTGGCTACACCTTC. The full variable domain, with the rest looked up from reference TRBV19 and TRBJ1-2, is DGGITQSPKYLFRKEGQNVTLSCEQNLNHDAMYWYRQDPGQGLRLIYYSQIVNDFQKGDIAEGYSVSREKKESFPLTVTSAQKNPTAFYLCASSPGGGGGGYTFGSGTRLTVV.

The count of this clone is one. This rearrangement joins TRBV28 to TRBJ1-1; D not resolved. The CDR3 extends over 10 amino acids. Germline assignment: CDR1 MDHEN and CDR2 SYDVKM. V lost 3 bases to trimming and J lost 6 bases, with 2 bases between them. The CDR3 loop reads CASSFPEAFF. The CDR3 bases are TGTGCCAGCAGTTTTCCTGAAGCTTTCTTT.

This chain uses TRBV27 with TRBJ1-3, with 10 bases that match TRBD1. Per the germline V gene, CDR1 is MNHEY and CDR2 is SMNVEV (reference sequence). This CDR3 has 15 amino acids. V was clipped by 5 bases and J by 3 bases; unmatched bases: 4. The CDR3 nucleotides are TGTGCCAGCAGTATCGACAGGGGGCTTGGAAACACCATATATTTT. Translated: CASSIDRGLGNTIYF.

Written as DNA, the CDR3 is TGTGCCAGCAGCAGGGGACAGGGCCCTTACGAGCAGTACTTC. Encoded protein: CASSRGQGPYEQYF. The chain recombines TRBV5-6 with TRBJ2-7; TRBD1 matches 9 bases. J was trimmed by 4 bases and V by 4 bases; bases with no gene match: 6. Germline V gene sequence: CDR1 SGHDT, CDR2 YYEEEE. The CDR3 extends over 14 amino acids. The whole variable domain, remainder taken from reference TRBV5-6 and TRBJ2-7, is DAGVTQSPTHLIKTRGQQVTLRCSPKSGHDTVSWYQQALGQGPQFIFQYYEEEERQRGNFPDRFSGHQFPNYSSELNVNALLLGDSALYLCASSRGQGPYEQYFGPGTRLTVT.

This rearrangement joins TRBV10-3 to TRBJ2-1; 16 bases are a match to TRBD2. Looked up from germline, CDR1 is ENHRY and CDR2 is SYGVKD. The V segment lost 6 bases and the J segment 0 bases; nucleotides outside the gene matches: 5. This CDR3 spans 18 amino acids. The CDR3 loop reads CAIRGTSGRESSYNEQFF. CDR3 nucleotide sequence: TGTGCCATCAGGGGGACTAGCGGGAGGGAAAGCTCCTACAATGAGCAGTTCTTC.

The J gene is TRBJ1-1, the V gene TRBV6-1; D perhaps matches TRBD1 (5 bases). The V end was cut by 0 bases, the J end by 4 bases, with 12 bases between. The CDR3 covers 15 residues. CDR1 is MNHNS, CDR2 SASEGT, per germline. The CDR3 sequence is CASSEAWQGATEAFF. CDR3 DNA: TGTGCCAGCAGTGAAGCTTGGCAGGGAGCCACTGAAGCTTTCTTT.

This clone was seen just once. This chain uses TRBV10-3 with TRBJ1-6; 7 positions agree with TRBD1. J gave up 6 bases and V 9 bases, and 8 bases lay outside the gene matches. CDR1 is ENHRY, CDR2 SYGVKD, per germline. The CDR3 spans 14 residues. The DNA of the CDR3 is TGTGCCATTAGTTTGACAGGGAGTAATTCACCCCTCCACTTT. It is translated as CAISLTGSNSPLHF.

The chain recombines TRBV5-8 with TRBJ1-5, with 7 positions matching TRBD1. The ends lost 2 bases at V and 2 bases at J; junction bases unmatched: 7. The CDR3 has 16 residues. Germline V gene lookup returns CDR1 SGHTS and CDR2 YDEGEE. For the CDR3, the DNA is TGTGCCAGCAGCTTTGACAGGGTGGGTGGCAATCAGCCCCAGCATTTT. It codes for CASSFDRVGGNQPQHF.

As concerns this clone: Other DNA sequences from this sample encode an identical CDR3 as well. This rearrangement joins TRBV5-1 to TRBJ1-3, with D uncertain. The germline V gene encodes CDR1 SGHRS and CDR2 YFSETQ. The CDR3 sequence is 13 residues long. V lost 4 bases and J 4 bases, leaving 9 bases between the germline ends. Here the CDR3 DNA reads TGCGCCAGCAGCCTCGGGCCCGGAAACACCATATATTTT. It is translated as CASSLGPGNTIYF.

This chain uses TRBV7-9 with TRBJ2-7; either TRBD1 or TRBD2 may supply D (5 bases each). The V end was cut by 5 bases, the J end by 3 bases, with 11 bases between. There are 13 residues in the CDR3. Germline V gene sequence: CDR1 SEHNR, CDR2 FQNEAQ (reference sequence). The CDR3 loop reads CASSPGRNYEQYF. CDR3 bases: TGTGCCAGCAGCCCGGGACGAAACTACGAGCAGTACTTC.

This rearrangement joins TRBV7-8 to TRBJ2-1, with 7 bases aligning to TRBD2. The CDR3 extends over 16 amino acids. Unmatched junction bases numbered 7, after V lost 1 base and J lost 4 bases. CDR1 and CDR2 (germline): SGHVS, FQNEAQ. The CDR3 sequence is CASSLVPSGMYNEQFF. CDR3 nucleotides: TGTGCCAGCAGCTTAGTACCTAGCGGAATGTACAATGAGCAGTTCTTC.

V gene TRBV7-9 combines with J gene TRBJ2-5; 7 bases fit TRBD2. The trim removed 7 bases at V and 4 bases at J, leaving 6 bases unmatched. This CDR3 region has 13 residues. The germline CDR1 and CDR2 sequences are SEHNR and FQNEAQ (reference sequence). Here the CDR3 reads CASTPGGSETQYF. CDR3 sequence (DNA): TGTGCCAGCACCCCCGGGGGGTCAGAGACCCAGTACTTC.

The genes are TRBV10-3 and TRBJ2-3, with no clear D. Germline values: CDR1 ENHRY, CDR2 SYGVKD. V was cut by 3 bases and J by 0 bases, with 13 bases left in between. CDR3 length: 16 residues. The CDR3 DNA is TGTGCCATCAGTGATGGTGGAGTAAGGAGCACAGATACGCAGTATTTT. Amino acid sequence: CAISDGGVRSTDTQYF.

The chain has TRBV10-1 and TRBJ2-2, with D possibly matching TRBD2 (6 bases). The V and J ends lost 3 bases and 2 bases respectively, with 13 bases between them. Germline V gene lookup returns CDR1 WNHNN and CDR2 SYGVQD (reference sequence). The CDR3 covers 16 residues. The CDR3 is CASSESRDLNTGELFF. CDR3 nucleotide sequence: TGCGCCAGCAGTGAATCCCGGGACTTAAACACCGGGGAGCTGTTTTTT.

The DNA for the CDR3 is TGCGCCAGCAGTGCGGCAGGATCCTACGAGCAGTACTTC. This translates into CASSAAGSYEQYF. The chain employs TRBV10-1 and TRBJ2-7, with D hard to call. V was cut by 4 bases and J by 1 base, with 8 bases left in between. In germline, CDR1 is WNHNN, CDR2 SYGVQD (reference sequence). The CDR3 runs to 13 residues.